The 26 T cell receptor beta chains below were found in one sample sequenced in a study of shared clonotypes between healthy human individuals. The protocol was immunoSEQ multiplex PCR, while the TCRdb copy is restricted to in-frame clones and leaves out a portion. Of some 2.1 million clones listed, roughly 96% are singletons. The material sequenced was naive CD4+ T cells sorted from blood. Subset described: CD45RA+ positively selected. The receptor source for this set is a man aged 18-30 years in good health.

The gene calls are TRBV30 and TRBJ2-7, with TRBD2 matching 7 bases. The CDR3 length is 13 residues. The junction had 10 bases not matched to a gene; V was cut back by 8 bases and J by 3 bases. Looked up from germline, CDR1 is GTSNPN and CDR2 is SVGIG (reference sequence). This CDR3 is CAQSSGGVYEQYF. CDR3 in DNA: TGTGCCCAGTCTAGTGGGGGGGTCTACGAGCAGTACTTC.

The V and J genes are TRBV29-1 and TRBJ2-7; 13 nucleotides align to TRBD2. This CDR3 comprises 14 residues. Trimming cost V 3 bases and J 4 bases; bases outside gene matches: 3. The germline CDR1 and CDR2 sequences are SQVTM and ANQGSEA. CDR3: CSVDGTSGVYEQYF. DNA for the CDR3: TGCAGCGTTGATGGGACTAGCGGGGTATACGAGCAGTACTTC.

The V gene is TRBV7-9, the J gene TRBJ1-2; TRBD1 matches at 8 bases. There are 15 residues in the CDR3. V was clipped by 5 bases and J by 4 bases; unmatched bases: 9. Germline V CDR1 and CDR2: SEHNR, FQNEAQ (reference sequence). The CDR3 DNA reads as TGTGCCAGCAGCGTCACAGGGGGGATCCTCTATGGCTACACCTTC. The encoded protein is CASSVTGGILYGYTF.

CDR3: CASSLTGTNSYEQYF. CDR3 DNA sequence: TGTGCCAGCAGCCTAACGGGGACAAACTCCTACGAGCAGTACTTC. This chain joins TRBV7-9 and TRBJ2-7, with a weak D call TRBD1 (6 bases). V was pared by 5 bases and J by 0 bases, with 14 bases between. CDR1 is SEHNR and CDR2 is FQNEAQ in the germline V gene (reference sequence). The CDR3 covers 15 residues.

The DNA of the CDR3 is TGTGCCAGCAGCTCCCATCTGAACACCGGGGAGCTGTTTTTT. Translation gives CASSSHLNTGELFF. This chain links TRBV7-2 with TRBJ2-2, with D hard to call. This CDR3 contains 14 residues. From germline, CDR1 is SGHTA and CDR2 FQGNSA. The V end was cut by 4 bases, the J end by 1 base, with 7 bases between.

The chain is built from TRBV19 and TRBJ1-5; D gene uncertain. V lost 1 base and J lost 6, with 7 bases in between. CDR3 length equals 13 residues. Germline CDR1 LNHDA, CDR2 SQIVND (reference sequence). CDR3 bases: TGTGCCAGTAGTATAGCGGGGATTCAGCCCCAGCATTTT. Its translation: CASSIAGIQPQHF.

This clone was seen once. The chain joins TRBV14 to TRBJ1-2; 9 nucleotides line up with TRBD1. J gave up 2 bases and V 4 bases, and 2 bases lay outside the gene matches. The germline CDR1 and CDR2 sequences are SGHDN and FVKESK. There are 14 residues in the CDR3. The CDR3 here is CASSLGTGNYGYTF. The CDR3 coding sequence is TGTGCCAGCAGCCTGGGGACAGGGAACTATGGCTACACCTTC. Filled out from reference TRBV14 and TRBJ1-2, the complete variable domain reads EAGVTQFPSHSVIEKGQTVTLRCDPISGHDNLYWYRRVMGKEIKFLLHFVKESKQDESGMPNNRFLAERTGGTYSTLKVQPAELEDSGVYFCASSLGTGNYGYTFGSGTRLTVV.

Note on this clone: Other DNA sequences of this sample code for an identical CDR3. This chain links TRBV7-9 with TRBJ1-1; D remains ambiguous. This CDR3 is built from 16 residues. The germline CDR1 and CDR2 sequences are SEHNR and FQNEAQ (reference sequence). Trimming left V 1 base short and J 1 base short, with 13 bases between. This CDR3 reads CASSLVGGLQNTEAFF. CDR3 DNA: TGTGCCAGCAGCTTAGTAGGAGGACTGCAGAACACTGAAGCTTTCTTT.

The chain combines TRBV5-6 with TRBJ2-6; possibly TRBD2 for D (6 bases). Trimming pared 3 bases from V and 4 bases from J, leaving 14 bases between. Germline assignment: CDR1 SGHDT and CDR2 YYEEEE. There are 16 residues in the CDR3. CDR3 sequence: CASSWGVVTGANVLTF. Written as DNA, the CDR3 is TGTGCCAGCAGCTGGGGGGTCGTGACCGGGGCCAACGTCCTGACTTTC.

The V gene is TRBV30, the J gene TRBJ1-6, with D possibly being TRBD1 (5 bases). Germline V gene data show CDR1 as GTSNPN and CDR2 as SVGIG (reference sequence). This CDR3 is built from 13 residues. Deletions cut 2 bases from V and 10 bases from J, with 12 bases between. Here the CDR3 reads CAWSKWGSSPLHF. In DNA form, the CDR3 reads TGTGCCTGGAGTAAGTGGGGCAGCTCACCCCTCCACTTT.

The chain recombines TRBV5-1 with TRBJ2-5; 10 nucleotides line up with TRBD1. The CDR3 loop spans 15 amino acids. Germline CDR1 reads SGHRS; CDR2 reads YFSETQ. J lost 3 bases, V lost 3 bases, and 5 bases had no gene match. CDR3 amino acids: CASSWGQGQEETQYF. CDR3 nucleotide sequence: TGCGCCAGCAGCTGGGGACAGGGGCAAGAAGAGACCCAGTACTTC. Using reference TRBV5-1 and TRBJ2-5 for the parts outside the CDR3, the full variable domain is KAGVTQTPRYLIKTRGQQVTLSCSPISGHRSVSWYQQTPGQGLQFLFEYFSETQRNKGNFPGRFSGRQFSNSRSEMNVSTLELGDSALYLCASSWGQGQEETQYFGPGTRLLVL.

J is TRBJ1-5 and V is TRBV30; D is undetermined. V was cut by 0 bases and J by 4 bases, with 7 bases left in between. The V gene's germline CDR1 is GTSNPN and CDR2 SVGIG (reference sequence). This CDR3 spans 13 amino acids. The CDR3 region is CAWSVERNQPQHF. The CDR3 DNA is TGTGCCTGGAGTGTAGAACGTAATCAGCCCCAGCATTTT.

This clone appeared once. The V gene is TRBV5-1, the J gene TRBJ1-1; maybe TRBD1 (5 bases). This CDR3 is built from 14 residues. Trimming stripped 0 bases from V and 5 bases from J, with 11 bases between. Germline CDR1 SGHRS, CDR2 YFSETQ. CDR3 in amino acids: CASSLAGGKTEAFF. CDR3 DNA sequence: TGCGCCAGCAGCTTGGCCGGGGGGAAGACTGAAGCTTTCTTT.

With respect to this clone: Other DNA sequences within the sample encode an identical CDR3. The J gene is TRBJ2-5, the V gene TRBV7-2, with a weak D call TRBD2 (6 bases). V was trimmed by 0 bases and J by 2 bases, leaving 7 bases between them. The CDR3 consists of 14 residues. The V gene's germline CDR1 is SGHTA and CDR2 FQGNSA. CDR3 region: CASSLAGTQETQYF. The CDR3 DNA reads as TGTGCCAGCAGCTTAGCAGGGACTCAAGAGACCCAGTACTTC. Full variable domain (remainder filled in from reference TRBV7-2 and TRBJ2-5): GAGVSQSPSNKVTEKGKDVELRCDPISGHTALYWYRQSLGQGLEFLIYFQGNSAPDKSGLPSDRFSAERTGGSVSTLTIQRTQQEDSAVYLCASSLAGTQETQYFGPGTRLLVL.

The chain employs TRBV11-2 and TRBJ1-2; D is ambiguous. Trimming removed 5 bases from V and 6 bases from J, with 16 bases in between. The CDR3 has 14 amino acids. Germline CDR1 and CDR2: SGHAT and FQNNGV. The CDR3 region is CASSGRPSLNGYTF. The DNA of the CDR3 is TGTGCCAGCAGCGGGCGGCCCTCCCTTAATGGCTACACCTTC.

The chain combines TRBV21-1 with TRBJ2-1; no check of the table's D call, TRBD2, against the DNA was made. TRBV21-1 is a recognized pseudogene. The CDR3 is 15 amino acids. CDR3 DNA sequence: TGTGCCAGCAGCAGCGACGGAGGCTCCTACAATGAGCAGTTCTTC. Translation: CASSSDGGSYNEQFF.

This clone appeared many times. V and J are TRBV4-1 and TRBJ2-7; tentatively, D is TRBD2 (5 bases). Germline lookup yields CDR1 MGHRA and CDR2 YSYEKL. V was shortened by 1 base and J by 5 bases, with 21 bases between the two germline ends. The CDR3 contains 17 residues. The CDR3 protein is CASSQGPERAGWDEQYF. The CDR3 nucleotides are TGCGCCAGCAGCCAAGGGCCGGAACGCGCGGGTTGGGACGAGCAGTACTTC.

The V call is TRBV28, the J call TRBJ1-5; D unclear. The CDR3 covers 12 residues. Germline assignment: CDR1 MDHEN and CDR2 SYDVKM. Trimming stripped 5 bases from V and 7 bases from J, with 9 bases between. CDR3 sequence: CASSGQWQPQHF. As DNA, the CDR3 is TGTGCCAGCAGTGGGCAATGGCAGCCCCAGCATTTT.

This chain links TRBV18 with TRBJ2-7; D call uncertain. V lost 4 bases to trimming and J lost 0 bases, with 4 bases between them. The CDR3 totals 12 residues. Germline CDR1 KGHSH, CDR2 LQKENI. The CDR3 spells CASSLPSYEQYF. CDR3 bases: TGTGCCAGCTCACTGCCCTCCTACGAGCAGTACTTC.

The rearrangement links TRBV11-2 to TRBJ1-4, with 7 bases identical to TRBD1. Germline V lookup: CDR1 SGHAT, CDR2 FQNNGV. Unmatched junction bases numbered 2, after V lost 3 bases and J lost 7 bases. The CDR3 loop spans 13 amino acids. The CDR3 DNA reads as TGTGCCAGCAGCTTGACAGGGTTTGAAAAACTGTTTTTT. It specifies CASSLTGFEKLFF.

This clone occurred once. The V gene is TRBV28, the J gene TRBJ2-3; the D gene is possibly TRBD1 (6 bases). V lost 3 bases, J lost 4 bases, and 17 bases lay in between. This CDR3 has 16 amino acids. Germline CDR1 MDHEN, CDR2 SYDVKM. DNA of the CDR3: TGTGCCAGCAGTTTTGAGGCAGGGGCATGGGCAGATACGCAGTATTTT. It codes for CASSFEAGAWADTQYF.

This rearrangement joins TRBV30 to TRBJ2-2; maybe TRBD2 (5 bases). The V end lost 3 bases, the J end lost 5 bases, and 13 bases lay between the germline ends. The CDR3 runs 14 residues. Per germline, CDR1 GTSNPN and CDR2 SVGIG (reference sequence). DNA for the CDR3: TGTGCCTGGAGGCTGACGGGCGGGACCGGGGAGCTGTTTTTT. This gives the protein CAWRLTGGTGELFF.

The chain combines TRBV7-9 with TRBJ1-1; D is unclear. This CDR3 spans 12 amino acids. Trimming removed 8 bases at V and 4 bases at J, with 11 bases between. Germline-derived CDR1 and CDR2 are SEHNR and FQNEAQ (reference sequence). The CDR3 DNA sequence: TGTGCCAGCCGAGGACCTATCACTGAAGCTTTCTTT. This translates into CASRGPITEAFF. Filled out from reference TRBV7-9 and TRBJ1-1, the complete variable domain reads DTGVSQNPRHKITKRGQNVTFRCDPISEHNRLYWYRQTLGQGPEFLTYFQNEAQLEKSRLLSDRFSAERPKGSFSTLEIQRTEQGDSAMYLCASRGPITEAFFGQGTRLTVV.

On this clone: Other DNA sequences of this sample code for an identical CDR3. The gene calls are TRBV11-2 and TRBJ2-7, with 7 bases that match TRBD2. V shed 1 base, J shed 2 bases, and the junction held 5 bases outside the gene matches. CDR1 SGHAT and CDR2 FQNNGV come from the germline V gene. This CDR3 is 15 amino acids long. CDR3 loop: CASSLVVGGTYEQYF. The CDR3 DNA is TGTGCCAGCAGCTTAGTAGTCGGGGGGACCTACGAGCAGTACTTC.

The V call is TRBV7-8, the J call TRBJ1-3; no clear D. Germline V gene sequence: CDR1 SGHVS, CDR2 FQNEAQ. The V end was cut by 1 base, the J end by 0 bases, with 7 bases between. CDR3 length: 15 residues. DNA for the CDR3: TGTGCCAGCAGCTTAGGAGCGTTCTCTGGAAACACCATATATTTT. Translated, it gives CASSLGAFSGNTIYF.

The chain carries TRBV30 and TRBJ2-7, with D perhaps being TRBD1 or TRBD2 (5 bases each). Germline V CDR1 and CDR2: GTSNPN, SVGIG (reference sequence). The CDR3 has 14 residues. V gave up 4 bases and J gave up 6 bases, with 19 bases separating them. In nucleotides, the CDR3 is TGTGCCTGGAACCCCGGGGCCTACGAGGGCGAGCAGTACTTC. Protein: CAWNPGAYEGEQYF.